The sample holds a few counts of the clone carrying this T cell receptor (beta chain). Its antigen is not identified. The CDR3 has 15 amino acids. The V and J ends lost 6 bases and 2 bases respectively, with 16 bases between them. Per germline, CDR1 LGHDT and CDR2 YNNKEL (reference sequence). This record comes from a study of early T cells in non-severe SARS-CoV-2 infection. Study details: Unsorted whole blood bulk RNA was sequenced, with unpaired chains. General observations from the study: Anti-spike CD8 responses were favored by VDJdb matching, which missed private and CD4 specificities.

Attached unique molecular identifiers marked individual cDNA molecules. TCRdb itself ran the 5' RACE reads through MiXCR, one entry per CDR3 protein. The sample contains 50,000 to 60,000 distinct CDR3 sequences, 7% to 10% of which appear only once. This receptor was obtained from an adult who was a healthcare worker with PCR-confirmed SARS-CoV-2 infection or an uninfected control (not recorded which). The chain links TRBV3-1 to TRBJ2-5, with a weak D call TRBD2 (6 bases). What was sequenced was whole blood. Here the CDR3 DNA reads TGTGCCAGCAGTCCCGGCGGGACCATACAAGAGACCCAGTACTTC. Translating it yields CASSPGGTIQETQYF.